This T cell receptor (beta chain) derives from a study of blood T cell repertoires in COVID-19 (dated by TCRdb to about 2020). Regarding the research as a whole: Collaborator samples came from the United States, Italy and Spain and covered acute and convalescent phases of COVID-19. HLA class I and class II types, where available, came from metadata supplied by the sample provider rather than from assay-based typing. The samples were drawn from two sources: the first 160 participants of the ongoing ImmuneRACE study, and 1,000 to 1,500 subjects contributed by 6 global collaborators. The repertoires were released in a freely available public database intended as a resource for research on the immune response to SARS-CoV-2. The dataset comprised deeply sampled blood TCRbeta repertoires from subjects exposed to, actively infected with, or recovered from COVID-19. The prospective study material was composed of cDNA or gDNA derived from T cells, B-cell-depleted T cells, or PBMCs. A de-identified subject ID, COVID-19 status, age in years and sex were almost always included in the sample metadata.

The CDR3 runs 13 amino acids, cysteine and phenylalanine included. Just CDR3 DNA is preserved here, 39 bases in frame from base 1. The junction carries 8 bases between V and J, which are trimmed by 5 bases and 6 bases respectively. CDR1 MDHEN and CDR2 SYDVKM are derived from the germline V gene. This clone was counted between two and nine times. This clone's antigen is unknown. No clone much larger than this one lies a single base away; base qualities are absent. Overall results and qualifications from the work: How much clinical and demographic metadata was included differed by source and by participant, and the metadata was provided uncurated.

One collaborating source in Seattle enrolled patients during active infection and followed them longitudinally through the course of disease. Collaborating institutions collected whole blood in K2EDTA tubes following their own protocols. Collaborator samples were shipped for TCRbeta analysis as frozen whole blood, isolated PBMCs, or DNA extracted from either sample type. TCRbeta CDR3 regions were amplified from genomic DNA using the immunoSEQ Assay, a bias-controlled multiplex PCR. As for how the authors treated the data: Nucleated cell counts per sample were estimated from amplification of reference gene primers within the assay. To quantify the absolute abundance of each unique TCRbeta CDR3 rearrangement, sequence reads were collapsed and filtered. Productive Simpson clonality was computed per sample as the square root of Simpson's diversity index over productive rearrangements. Imported from immuneACCESS, the table was reduced by TCRdb to in-frame sequences with V and J called. These copies leave out some clones; in studies compared against another copy, an unresolved V gene accounts for under half, and the cause of the remainder is not known. For V, J and clone size, that table is used; D and trimming come from the DNA. Counted in this sample were about 170,000 clones; more than 85% of them appeared once. Over 2% of the sample is in the top ten clones.

Sequenced sample: peripheral blood. The chain links TRBV28 with TRBJ1-6, with a weak D call of TRBD1 (5 bases match). This TCR derives from a woman of 80 years or more with COVID-19, enrolled during active disease. The CDR3 in this case is CASSIGVNSPLHF. In nucleotide form, the sequence is TGTGCCAGCAGTATAGGGGTTAATTCACCCCTCCACTTT.